The clone carrying this T cell receptor (beta chain) came up a few times. Its antigen remains unidentified. The data originate from a study of T cells after yellow fever vaccination. The authors made TCR cDNA by 5'RACE template switching, adding a universal primer site and UMIs. TCRdb reprocessed the 5' RACE reads with MiXCR, giving one entry per CDR3 protein. Of over 150,000 distinct CDR3 sequences listed, around 7.2% are singletons. The V gene lost 5 bases and the J gene lost 7 bases, with 14 bases spanning the gap. This CDR3 has 13 amino acids. The germline V gene has CDR1 SGHTA and CDR2 FQGNSA. General study findings and limits: Primary-vaccination clones mostly resurfaced post-booster (96% CD4, roughly 90% CD8).

This clonotype was sampled from a man younger than 30 who received the YFV17D yellow fever vaccine. The chain joins TRBV7-2 to TRBJ2-5; tentatively, D is TRBD1 (5 bases). The sample was CD4+ T cells sorted from PBMCs, taken 5 to 6 days after the first yellow fever vaccination. CDR3 sequence: CASSDGPQGTQYF. CDR3 DNA: TGTGCCAGCAGCGACGGACCCCAGGGGACCCAGTACTTC.